This T cell receptor (beta chain) was observed in a study of blood T cell repertoires in COVID-19. On the study more broadly: There were acute and convalescent COVID-19 samples, and they came from the United States, Italy and Spain. Sources were T cells, B-cell-depleted T cells, or PBMCs; the material itself was cDNA or gDNA.

This clone was seen a handful of times. The ends lost 3 bases at V and 6 bases at J; junction bases unmatched: 13. The CDR3 length is 17 residues. From germline, CDR1 is SGHDT and CDR2 YYEEEE. Original processing notes: The assay estimated nucleated cells by amplifying reference gene primers. The table came from immunoSEQ multiplex PCR; TCRdb's copy has only in-frame clones and leaves some out. The D gene and trimming were derived from the DNA, and the V and J assignments and clone size from that table. The data contain some 100,000 clones, about nine tenths of them singletons. This clonotype was obtained from a man in his 60s with acute or convalescent COVID-19. Sequencing used peripheral blood. The rearrangement uses TRBV5-6 and TRBJ2-5; TRBD2 aligns across 11 bases. DNA for the CDR3: TGTGCCAGCAGCTCGAAGACTAGCGGGAAGGGGCGAAAGACCCAGTACTTC. Its translation: CASSSKTSGKGRKTQYF.